Included here is one T cell receptor (beta chain) sequence, with context. Its antigen is currently unknown. The entry originates in a study of blood T cells in healthy people across ages. Overall study results and limits: Because donor CMV status was unknown, expanded clonotype changes were possibly confounded. Greater diversity and more naive CD4+ cells were seen in long-lived donors than in aged donors.

For the second PCR, which ran for roughly 7 to 11 cycles, a sample-barcoded 5' primer and a J-beta primer mix were used. TCRdb re-called the 5' RACE reads with MiXCR, one entry per CDR3 protein. The table records around 620,000 distinct CDR3 sequences, approximately 27% of them present only once. Trimming shortened V by 1 base and J by 0 bases, and 7 bases separated the two germline ends. The CDR3 is 15 amino acids. Germline CDR1 MGHRA, CDR2 YSYEKL. This receptor was identified in a woman in her 70s in good health. The chain recombines TRBV4-1 with TRBJ1-5; no firm D call. The material sequenced was blood. The CDR3: CASSQGLFSNQPQHF. CDR3 nucleotides: TGCGCCAGCAGCCAAGGCCTCTTTAGCAATCAGCCCCAGCATTTT.